Detailed here is one TCR beta chain. Its antigen is unknown. The data were obtained in a study of identical twins. Study-level findings and limits: Memory repertoires showed no such pattern, whereas abundant cord blood beta clonotypes carried fewer insertions.

Healthy Caucasians were all of the donors. A single record per CDR3 protein comes from TCRdb applying MiXCR to the 5' RACE reads. The table includes about 890,000 distinct CDR3 sequences, 12% detected once. Germline CDR1 MDHEN, CDR2 SYDVKM. Trimming removed 7 bases from V and 0 bases from J, with 8 bases in between. The CDR3 length is 13 residues. This sample was also put to use in a study of yellow fever vaccine responses in identical twins.

The chain recombines TRBV28 with TRBJ2-3, with TRBD2 as a possible D gene (6 bases). Sequencing was carried out using PBMCs. The source of this sequence is a woman aged 18-29 years in good health. CDR3: CASMSGSTDTQYF. The CDR3 DNA reads TGTGCCAGCATGAGCGGGAGCACAGATACGCAGTATTTT.